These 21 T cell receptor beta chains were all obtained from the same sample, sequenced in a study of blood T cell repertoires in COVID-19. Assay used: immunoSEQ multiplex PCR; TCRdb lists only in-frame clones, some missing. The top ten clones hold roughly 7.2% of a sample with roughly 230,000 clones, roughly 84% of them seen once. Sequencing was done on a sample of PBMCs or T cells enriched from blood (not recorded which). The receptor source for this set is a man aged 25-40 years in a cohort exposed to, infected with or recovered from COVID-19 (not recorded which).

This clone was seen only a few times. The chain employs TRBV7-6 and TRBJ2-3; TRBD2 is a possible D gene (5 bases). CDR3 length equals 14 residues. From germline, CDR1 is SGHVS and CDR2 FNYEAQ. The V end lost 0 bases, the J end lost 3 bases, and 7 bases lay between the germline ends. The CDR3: CASSLAEATDTQYF. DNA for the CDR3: TGTGCCAGCAGCTTAGCGGAGGCGACAGATACGCAGTATTTT.

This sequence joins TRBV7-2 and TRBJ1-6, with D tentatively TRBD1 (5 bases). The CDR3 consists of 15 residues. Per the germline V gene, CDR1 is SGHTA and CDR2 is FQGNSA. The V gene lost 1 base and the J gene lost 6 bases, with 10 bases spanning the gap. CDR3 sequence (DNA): TGTGCCAGCAGCTTAGATGGGGGGATTAATTCACCCCTCCACTTT. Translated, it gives CASSLDGGINSPLHF.

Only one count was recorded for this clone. The CDR3 region has the DNA TGTGCCAGCAGTTTTCCCCGGACAGGGGCGGGGACCCAGTACTTC. Protein sequence: CASSFPRTGAGTQYF. The rearrangement joins TRBV28 to TRBJ2-5; 9 bases are shared with TRBD1. Germline CDR1 MDHEN, CDR2 SYDVKM. Trimming cost V 3 bases and J 7 bases; bases outside gene matches: 9. This CDR3 has 15 amino acids.

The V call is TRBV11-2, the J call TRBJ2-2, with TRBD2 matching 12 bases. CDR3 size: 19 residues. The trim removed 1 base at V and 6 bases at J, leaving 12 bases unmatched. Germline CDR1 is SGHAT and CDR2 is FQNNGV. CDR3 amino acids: CASSLVVSSGRANAGELFF. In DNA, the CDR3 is TGTGCCAGCAGCTTAGTAGTGTCTAGCGGGAGGGCTAACGCCGGGGAGCTGTTTTTT.

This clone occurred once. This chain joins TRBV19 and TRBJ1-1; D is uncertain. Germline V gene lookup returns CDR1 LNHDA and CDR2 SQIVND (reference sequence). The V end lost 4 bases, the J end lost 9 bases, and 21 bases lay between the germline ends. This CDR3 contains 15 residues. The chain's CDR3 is CASSTIDGRPGKAFF. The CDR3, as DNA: TGTGCCAGTAGTACTATCGACGGGAGGCCGGGGAAAGCTTTCTTT. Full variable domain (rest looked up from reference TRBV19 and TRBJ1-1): DGGITQSPKYLFRKEGQNVTLSCEQNLNHDAMYWYRQDPGQGLRLIYYSQIVNDFQKGDIAEGYSVSREKKESFPLTVTSAQKNPTAFYLCASSTIDGRPGKAFFGQGTRLTVV.

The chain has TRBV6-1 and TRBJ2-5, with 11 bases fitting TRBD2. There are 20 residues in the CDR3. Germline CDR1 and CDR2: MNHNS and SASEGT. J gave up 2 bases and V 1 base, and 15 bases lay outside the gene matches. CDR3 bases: TGTGCCAGCAGTGAAGGGGGTGGTAGCGGGAGGGCCCCAGGGCAAGAGACCCAGTACTTC. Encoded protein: CASSEGGGSGRAPGQETQYF.

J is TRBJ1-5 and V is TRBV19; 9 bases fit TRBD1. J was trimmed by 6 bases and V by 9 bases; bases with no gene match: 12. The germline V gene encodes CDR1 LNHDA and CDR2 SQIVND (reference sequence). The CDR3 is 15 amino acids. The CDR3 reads CASRNRGRRTQPQHF. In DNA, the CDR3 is TGTGCCAGCCGGAACAGGGGGCGCAGGACTCAGCCCCAGCATTTT.

In DNA, the CDR3 is TGTGCCAGCAGCCTAGGGGGGAGCGGGAGCGCCTACGAGCAGTACTTC. It codes for CASSLGGSGSAYEQYF. The chain uses TRBV4-2 and TRBJ2-7; 8 bases are shared with TRBD2. Germline CDR1 reads LGHNA; CDR2 reads YNFKEQ. The trim removed 4 bases at V and 2 bases at J, leaving 10 bases unmatched. The CDR3 contains 16 residues.

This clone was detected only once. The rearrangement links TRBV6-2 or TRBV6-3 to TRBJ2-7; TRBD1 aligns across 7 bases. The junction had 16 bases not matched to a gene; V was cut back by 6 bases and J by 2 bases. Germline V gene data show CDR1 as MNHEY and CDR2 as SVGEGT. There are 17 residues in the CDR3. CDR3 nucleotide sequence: TGTGCCAGCAGCCCGGCCAGACAGGGAAACCGCGCCTACGAGCAGTACTTC. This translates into CASSPARQGNRAYEQYF.

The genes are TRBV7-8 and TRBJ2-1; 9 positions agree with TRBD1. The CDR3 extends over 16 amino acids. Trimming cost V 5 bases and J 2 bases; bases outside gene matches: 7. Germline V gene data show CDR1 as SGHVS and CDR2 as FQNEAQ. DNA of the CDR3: TGTGCCAGCAGCACTATCCGGACAGGGGCCTACAATGAGCAGTTCTTC. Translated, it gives CASSTIRTGAYNEQFF.

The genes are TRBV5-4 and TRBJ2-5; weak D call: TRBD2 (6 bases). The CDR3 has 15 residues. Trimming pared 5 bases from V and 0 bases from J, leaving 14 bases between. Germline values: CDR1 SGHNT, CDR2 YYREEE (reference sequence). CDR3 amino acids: CASRAWGEYQETQYF. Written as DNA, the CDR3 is TGTGCCAGCAGGGCGTGGGGGGAATACCAAGAGACCCAGTACTTC.

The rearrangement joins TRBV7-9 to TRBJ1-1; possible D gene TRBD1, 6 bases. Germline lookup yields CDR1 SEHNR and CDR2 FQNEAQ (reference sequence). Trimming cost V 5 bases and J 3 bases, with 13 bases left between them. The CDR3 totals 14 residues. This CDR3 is CASSTQDRYTEAFF. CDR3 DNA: TGTGCCAGCAGCACCCAGGACAGATACACTGAAGCTTTCTTT.

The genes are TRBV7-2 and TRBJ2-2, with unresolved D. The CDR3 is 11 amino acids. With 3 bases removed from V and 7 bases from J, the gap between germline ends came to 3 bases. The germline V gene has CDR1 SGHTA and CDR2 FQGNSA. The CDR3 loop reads CASSFLGELFF. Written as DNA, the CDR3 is TGTGCCAGCAGCTTCCTCGGGGAGCTGTTTTTT.

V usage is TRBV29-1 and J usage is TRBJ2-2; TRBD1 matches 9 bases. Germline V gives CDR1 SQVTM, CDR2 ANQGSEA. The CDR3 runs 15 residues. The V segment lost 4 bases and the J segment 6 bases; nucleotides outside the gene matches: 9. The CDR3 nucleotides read TGCAGCGTTGTAGCTGGGACAGGGTGGTCCGGGGAGCTGTTTTTT. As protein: CSVVAGTGWSGELFF.

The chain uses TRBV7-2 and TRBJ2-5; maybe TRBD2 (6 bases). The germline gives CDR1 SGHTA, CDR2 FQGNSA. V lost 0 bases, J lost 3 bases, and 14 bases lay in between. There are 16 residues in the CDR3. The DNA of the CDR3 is TGTGCCAGCAGCTTAGCCCTGACTAGGAGAAAAGAGACCCAGTACTTC. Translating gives CASSLALTRRKETQYF.

The CDR3 nucleotides read TGTGCCAGCAGTCTCCTCCCGGGACTAGCTTCTTACGAGCAGTACTTC. Translation: CASSLLPGLASYEQYF. The chain joins TRBV28 to TRBJ2-7; 9 bases agree with TRBD2. Trimming at V came to 5 bases and at J to 4 bases, leaving 12 bases not matched to a gene. Germline loops: CDR1 MDHEN, CDR2 SYDVKM. The CDR3 totals 16 residues.

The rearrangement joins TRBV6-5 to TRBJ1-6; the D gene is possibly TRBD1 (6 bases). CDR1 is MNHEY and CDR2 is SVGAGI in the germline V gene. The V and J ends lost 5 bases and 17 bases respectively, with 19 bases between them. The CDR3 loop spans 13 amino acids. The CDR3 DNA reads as TGTGCCAGCAGTCCCGGGGGGGCCCCTAGATTCCACTTT. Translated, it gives CASSPGGAPRFHF.

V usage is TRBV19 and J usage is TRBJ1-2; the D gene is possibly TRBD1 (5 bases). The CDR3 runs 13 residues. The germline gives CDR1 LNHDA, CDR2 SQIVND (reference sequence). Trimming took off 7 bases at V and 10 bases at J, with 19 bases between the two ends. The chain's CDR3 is CASTSGPRDYYTF. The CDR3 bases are TGTGCCAGTACCTCGGGGCCGAGGGACTACTACACCTTC.

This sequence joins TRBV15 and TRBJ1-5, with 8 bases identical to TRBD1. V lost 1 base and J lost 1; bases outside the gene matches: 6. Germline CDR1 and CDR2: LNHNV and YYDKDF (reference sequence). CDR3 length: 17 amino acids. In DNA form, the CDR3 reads TGTGCCACCAGCAGAGGTCGGACAGGGCTGAGCAATCAGCCCCAGCATTTT. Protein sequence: CATSRGRTGLSNQPQHF.

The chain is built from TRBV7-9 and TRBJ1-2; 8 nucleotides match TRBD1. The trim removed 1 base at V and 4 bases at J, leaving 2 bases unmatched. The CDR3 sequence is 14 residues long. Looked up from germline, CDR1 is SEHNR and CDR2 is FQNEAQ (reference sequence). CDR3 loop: CASSLGDRGYGYTF. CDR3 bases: TGTGCCAGCAGCTTAGGCGACAGGGGCTATGGCTACACCTTC.

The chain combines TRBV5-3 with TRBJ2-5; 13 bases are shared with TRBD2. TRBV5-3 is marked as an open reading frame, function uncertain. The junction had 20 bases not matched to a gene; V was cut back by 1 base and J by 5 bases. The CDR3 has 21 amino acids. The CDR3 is CARSLPPRGGLAGVARETQYF. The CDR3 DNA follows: TGTGCCAGAAGCTTGCCCCCGCGGGGTGGACTAGCGGGAGTAGCTCGGGAGACCCAGTACTTC.